These 4 T cell receptor beta chains share one sample of origin, sequenced in a study of blood T cell repertoires in COVID-19. The method was immunoSEQ multiplex PCR; TCRdb's version includes in-frame clones alone and lacks a portion of them. Here the sample spans roughly 110,000 clones, around 89% being singletons. Sequencing input: peripheral blood. These TCRs come from a middle-aged man with active or convalescent COVID-19.

The J gene is TRBJ2-3, the V gene TRBV7-3; TRBD1 matches at 9 bases. The CDR3 extends over 16 amino acids. CDR1 is SGHTA, CDR2 FQGTGA, per germline. V gave up 5 bases and J gave up 1 base; unmatched junction bases: 7. The CDR3 nucleotides read TGTGCCAGCAGCCGAAGCCGGGACAGGGGCACAGATACGCAGTATTTT. Residues: CASSRSRDRGTDTQYF.

The V call is TRBV28, the J call TRBJ1-5, with D possibly being TRBD1 (5 bases). CDR3 size: 14 residues. Germline CDR1 reads MDHEN; CDR2 reads SYDVKM. V lost 7 bases to trimming and J lost 6 bases, with 16 bases between them. In DNA form, the CDR3 reads TGTGCCAGCATCCTATCGGGGGGGACTCAGCCCCAGCATTTT. It translates to CASILSGGTQPQHF.

A single count supports this clone. The chain uses TRBV5-1 and TRBJ2-1; 7 bases line up with TRBD1. The CDR3 runs to 16 residues. The germline V gene has CDR1 SGHRS and CDR2 YFSETQ. V shed 5 bases, J shed 7 bases, and the junction held 15 bases outside the gene matches. CDR3 in DNA: TGCGCCAGCAGACTAAGGACAGGTCCTCCGGGGAATGAGCAGTTCTTC. Its protein is CASRLRTGPPGNEQFF.

The gene calls are TRBV6-2 or TRBV6-3 and TRBJ2-2; perhaps TRBD2 as D (6 bases). The ends were cut back, 3 bases at V and 5 bases at J, with 13 bases in the middle. The CDR3 has 15 residues. Germline CDR1 and CDR2: MNHEY and SVGEGT. CDR3 bases: TGTGCCAGCAGTTATGCCCACGCGGGGACCGGGGAGCTGTTTTTT. It yields the protein CASSYAHAGTGELFF.